This T cell receptor beta chain was found in a study of early T cells in non-severe SARS-CoV-2 infection. In the library, individual cDNA molecules carried attached unique molecular identifiers. TCRdb fed the 5' RACE reads into MiXCR, producing one record per CDR3 protein. Of 45,000 to 65,000 distinct CDR3 sequences detected, around 8.4% appear once; the ten largest clones hold around 4%. Trimming stripped 8 bases from V and 3 bases from J, with 21 bases between. The CDR3 length is 16 residues. Germline V CDR1 and CDR2: SGHTA, FQGNSA. With respect to this clonotype: The antigen is unknown.

Whole-study results and caveats: VDJdb matching, biased toward anti-spike CD8 responses, missed private and CD4 specificities.

This sequence was found in an adult who was a healthcare worker with PCR-confirmed SARS-CoV-2 infection or an uninfected control (not recorded which). The genes are TRBV7-2 and TRBJ2-3, with D perhaps matching TRBD1 (7 bases). Material for sequencing was whole blood. CDR3 residues: CASSRGRRGITDTQYF. DNA of the CDR3: TGTGCCAGCTCCAGGGGGAGACGCGGGATAACAGATACGCAGTATTTT.